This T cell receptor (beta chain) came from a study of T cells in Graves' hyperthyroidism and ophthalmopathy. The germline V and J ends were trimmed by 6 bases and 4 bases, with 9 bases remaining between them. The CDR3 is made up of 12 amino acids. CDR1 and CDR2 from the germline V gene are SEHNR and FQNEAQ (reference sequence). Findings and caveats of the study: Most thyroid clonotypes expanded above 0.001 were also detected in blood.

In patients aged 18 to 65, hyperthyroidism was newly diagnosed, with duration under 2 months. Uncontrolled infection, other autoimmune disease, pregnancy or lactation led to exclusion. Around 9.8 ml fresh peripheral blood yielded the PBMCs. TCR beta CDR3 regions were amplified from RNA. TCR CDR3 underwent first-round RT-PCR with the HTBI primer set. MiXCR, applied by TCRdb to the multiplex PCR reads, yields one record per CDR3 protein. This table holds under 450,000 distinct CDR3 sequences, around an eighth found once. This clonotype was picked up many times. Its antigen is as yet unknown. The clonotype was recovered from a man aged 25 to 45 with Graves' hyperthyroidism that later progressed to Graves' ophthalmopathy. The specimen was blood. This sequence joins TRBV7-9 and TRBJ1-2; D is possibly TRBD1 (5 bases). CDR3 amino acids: CASSGTTYGYTF. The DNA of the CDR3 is TGTGCCAGCAGTGGGACCACCTATGGCTACACCTTC.